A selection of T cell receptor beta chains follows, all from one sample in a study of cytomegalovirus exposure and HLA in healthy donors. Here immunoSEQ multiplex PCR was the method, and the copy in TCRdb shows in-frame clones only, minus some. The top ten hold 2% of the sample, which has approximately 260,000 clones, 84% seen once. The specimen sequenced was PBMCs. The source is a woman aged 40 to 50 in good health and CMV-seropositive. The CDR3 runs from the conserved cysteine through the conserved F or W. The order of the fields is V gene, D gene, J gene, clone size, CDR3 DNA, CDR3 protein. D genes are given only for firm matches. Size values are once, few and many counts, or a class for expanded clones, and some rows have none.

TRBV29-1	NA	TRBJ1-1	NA	TGCAGCGTCGAACCGGACAAGATGAACACTGAAGCTTTCTTT	CSVEPDKMNTEAFF
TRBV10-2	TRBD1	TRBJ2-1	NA	TGCGCCAGCAGTGAAAATAAAAGGACAGGGGGCGACAAAGAGCAGTTCTTC	CASSENKRTGGDKEQFF
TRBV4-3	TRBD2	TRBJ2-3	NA	TGCGCCAGCAGCCAAGATCCTGGACTAGCGGACCCAGATACGCAGTATTTT	CASSQDPGLADPDTQYF
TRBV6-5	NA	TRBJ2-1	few	TGTGCCAGCAGTTACTGGGCAGGGGATGAGCAGTTCTTC	CASSYWAGDEQFF
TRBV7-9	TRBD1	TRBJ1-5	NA	TGTGCCAGCAGCTTTTCACAGGGGATCAATCAGCCCCAGCATTTT	CASSFSQGINQPQHF
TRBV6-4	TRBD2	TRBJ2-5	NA	TGTGCCAGCAGTCCAGGACTAGCGGAAAAAGAGACCCAGTACTTC	CASSPGLAEKETQYF
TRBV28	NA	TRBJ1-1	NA	TGTGCCAGCAGTTTATGGGGTCCTCCTGGACACGAAGCTTTCTTT	CASSLWGPPGHEAFF
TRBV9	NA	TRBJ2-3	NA	TGTGCCAGCAGCGTAGCTGTTAGCACAGATACGCAGTATTTT	CASSVAVSTDTQYF
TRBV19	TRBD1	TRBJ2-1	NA	TGTGCCAGTAGTATAGACGGGACAGGCTTGGGATACAATGAGCAGTTCTTC	CASSIDGTGLGYNEQFF
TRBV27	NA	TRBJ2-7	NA	TGTGCCAGCAGTTTCAGGCCCGATCTTGTTCGCGAGCAGTACTTC	CASSFRPDLVREQYF
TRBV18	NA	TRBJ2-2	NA	TGTGCCAGCCCCAGGGTGTCCGGGGAGCTGTTTTTT	CASPRVSGELFF
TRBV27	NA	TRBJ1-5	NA	TGTGCCAGCAGACCCAGGGGATTTCCCCAGCCCCAGCATTTT	CASRPRGFPQPQHF
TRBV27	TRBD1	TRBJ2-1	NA	TGTGCCAGCCAACCCTCCGGGACAGGGTCCTACAATGAGCAGTTCTTC	CASQPSGTGSYNEQFF
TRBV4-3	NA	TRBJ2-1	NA	TGCGCCAGCAGCCAAGTCGGGGGTGTCCACAATGAGCAGTTCTTC	CASSQVGGVHNEQFF
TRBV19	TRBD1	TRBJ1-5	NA	TGTGCCAGTGACCTCGGGACAGGGGTAGCTCAGCCCCAGCATTTT	CASDLGTGVAQPQHF
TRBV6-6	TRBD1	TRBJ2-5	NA	TGTGCCAGCTCACGACCCGGGACAGGCCTCCAAGAGACCCAGTACTTC	CASSRPGTGLQETQYF
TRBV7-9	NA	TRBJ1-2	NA	TGTGCCAGCAGTACGGCCAGGGGTGGCTACACCTTC	CASSTARGGYTF
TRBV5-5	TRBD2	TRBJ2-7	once	TGTGCCAGCAGCTTGCAACTAGCGGGATTATACGAGCAGTACTTC	CASSLQLAGLYEQYF
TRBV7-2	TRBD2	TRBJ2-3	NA	TGTGCCAGCAGGTATACGGGACTAGCGGACACAGATACGCAGTATTTT	CASRYTGLADTDTQYF
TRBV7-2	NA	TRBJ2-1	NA	TGTGCCAGCAGCTTATTCGAGGGTAATGAGCAGTTCTTC	CASSLFEGNEQFF
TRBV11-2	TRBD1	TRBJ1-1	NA	TGTGCCAGCTACCGTGGACAGGGGAACACTGAAGCTTTCTTT	CASYRGQGNTEAFF
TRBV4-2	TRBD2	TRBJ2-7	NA	TGTGCCAGCAGCCAAGGCCCCGGGACTAGCGGCTACGAGCAGTACTTC	CASSQGPGTSGYEQYF
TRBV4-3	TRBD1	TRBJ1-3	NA	TGCGCCAGCAGCCAAGACAGGGGGCCCGGAAACACCATATATTTT	CASSQDRGPGNTIYF
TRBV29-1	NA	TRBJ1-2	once	TGCAGCGTTGGAGAACCGGAGGTTGGCTACACCTTC	CSVGEPEVGYTF
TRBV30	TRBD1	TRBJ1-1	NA	TGTGCCTGGACTCGGGACAGGGTGGGGCAGGCTTTCTTT	CAWTRDRVGQAFF
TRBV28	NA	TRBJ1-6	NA	TGTGCCAGTCACAGGACGAATTCACCCCTCCACTTT	CASHRTNSPLHF
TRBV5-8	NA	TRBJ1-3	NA	TGTGCCAGCAGCTTAGAAGGCAGGGGAAACACCATATATTTT	CASSLEGRGNTIYF
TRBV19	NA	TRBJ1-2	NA	TGTGCCAGTAGTATGTACAGGGCGATAAACTATGGCTACACCTTC	CASSMYRAINYGYTF
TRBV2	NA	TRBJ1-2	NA	TGTGCCAGCATGACGGGGGGCGGCTACACCTTC	CASMTGGGYTF
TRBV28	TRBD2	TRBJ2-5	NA	TGTGCCACTGGGGGACTAGCGGGAGTGGAGACCCAGTACTTC	CATGGLAGVETQYF
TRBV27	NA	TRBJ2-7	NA	TGTGCCAGCAGTGAGGACAGAAACTCCTACGAGCAGTACTTC	CASSEDRNSYEQYF
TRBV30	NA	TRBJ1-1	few	TGTGCCTGGAGTGTCTCCGGGGTTACTGAAGCTTTCTTT	CAWSVSGVTEAFF
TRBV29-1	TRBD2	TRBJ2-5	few	TGCAGCGTTGGTCGAAGCGGGAGTGAAGAGACCCAGTACTTC	CSVGRSGSEETQYF
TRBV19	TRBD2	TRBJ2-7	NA	TGTGCCAGTAGTCTCCAGGGAGCGGGAGCTTTAGGCGAGCAGTACTTC	CASSLQGAGALGEQYF
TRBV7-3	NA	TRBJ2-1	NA	TGTGCCAGCAGCCCCGGGACTGTGAATGAGCAGTTCTTC	CASSPGTVNEQFF
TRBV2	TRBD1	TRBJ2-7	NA	TGTGCCAGCAGTGGAGGACAGGCCACCTACGAGCAGTACTTC	CASSGGQATYEQYF
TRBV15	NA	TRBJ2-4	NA	TGTGCCACCAGCAGAGAGAGTCCCCAAAACATTCAGTACTTC	CATSRESPQNIQYF
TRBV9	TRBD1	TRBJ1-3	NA	TGTGCCAGCAGTGGGACAGCTGGAAACACCATATATTTT	CASSGTAGNTIYF
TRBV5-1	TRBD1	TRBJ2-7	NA	TGCGCCAGCAGTCCTGGGACAGGGGGGTACGAGCAGTACTTC	CASSPGTGGYEQYF
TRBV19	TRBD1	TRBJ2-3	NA	TGTGCCAGTAGTTTCACCGCCGGGACAGGGAAGGCCACAGATACGCAGTATTTT	CASSFTAGTGKATDTQYF
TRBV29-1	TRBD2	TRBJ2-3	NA	TGCAGCGTTGAATCCCGGGAGGGGAGCACAGATACGCAGTATTTT	CSVESREGSTDTQYF